This is a list of T cell receptor beta chains from one sample in a study of radiotherapy plus CTLA-4 blockade in lung cancer. Only in-frame clones appear in the TCRdb table, and some are missing; sequencing was by immunoSEQ multiplex PCR. The repertoire holds about 120,000 clones, approximately 80% seen once, with about 5% in the top ten. This sample comprised peripheral blood, obtained from a patient treated with radiotherapy plus ipilimumab. The receptor source for this set is a human donor with non-small cell lung cancer who had a partial response to radiotherapy plus ipilimumab. Each CDR3 is given with its conserved first and last residue. D genes are given only for firm matches. Rows give clone size only sometimes, using once, few, many, or a class for an expanded clone.

d_call j_call clone_size v_call cdr3_nt cdr3_aa
- TRBJ2-4 - TRBV28 TGTGCCAGCAGTACTCCGAATCTAGCCAAAAACATTCAGTACTTC CASSTPNLAKNIQYF
TRBD1 TRBJ1-1 - TRBV6-5 TGTGCCAGCAGTTACTTGGCAGGGGGCGGAAACACTGAAGCTTTCTTT CASSYLAGGGNTEAFF
- TRBJ1-1 once TRBV28 TGTGCCAGCAGTTTAACATCGAACACTGAAGCTTTCTTT CASSLTSNTEAFF
- TRBJ2-2 - TRBV18 TGTGCCAGCTCACCACCGGACACCACTGGGGAGCTGTTTTTT CASSPPDTTGELFF
- TRBJ1-6 - TRBV4-1 TGCGCCAGCAGCCAAGATAACAGGGCGAATTCACCCCTCCACTTT CASSQDNRANSPLHF
- TRBJ2-7 once TRBV6-1 TGTGCCAGCAGTGAGGCAGGGCCGGTTTCCTACGAGCAGTACTTC CASSEAGPVSYEQYF
- TRBJ2-3 - TRBV7-2 TGTGCCAGCAGCCAGGACTTCACAGATACGCAGTATTTT CASSQDFTDTQYF
TRBD1 TRBJ1-4 - TRBV25-1 TGTGCCAGCAGTTCGGGACAGGGCGGCGAAAAACTGTTTTTT CASSSGQGGEKLFF
- TRBJ2-1 - TRBV4-1 TGCGCCAGCAGCCAAATGCTAGCGAGATACAATGAGCAGTTCTTC CASSQMLARYNEQFF
TRBD2 TRBJ2-1 - TRBV28 TGTGCCAGTTCTAGCGGGAGTCAATCCTACAATGAGCAGTTCTTC CASSSGSQSYNEQFF
- TRBJ1-2 - TRBV2 TGTGCCAGCAGTGAAGGGAGTCATGGCTACACCTTC CASSEGSHGYTF
- TRBJ1-1 - TRBV15 TGTGCCACCAAGCGGGGGAGGGACACTGAAGCTTTCTTT CATKRGRDTEAFF
TRBD1 TRBJ1-3 - TRBV5-1 TGCGCCAGCAGCTTGGACAGGGGGGACACCATATATTTT CASSLDRGDTIYF
- TRBJ2-3 - TRBV7-9 TGTGCCAGCAGCTTAGTAACGCGGTCCCCAGATACGCAGTATTTT CASSLVTRSPDTQYF
- TRBJ2-7 - TRBV11-2 TGTGCCAGCAGCTTAGATCGGGCCAGGGTCACCGAGCAGTACTTC CASSLDRARVTEQYF
- TRBJ2-3 - TRBV30 TGTGCCTATTACGCCCGAGACAGGTGGGGAGGGGATACGCAGTATTTT CAYYARDRWGGDTQYF
TRBD1 TRBJ2-7 few TRBV4-3 TGCGCCAGCAGCCGGGGACAGGGTTTATACGAGCAGTACTTC CASSRGQGLYEQYF
TRBD2 TRBJ2-1 - TRBV15 TGTGCCACCAGCAGAAATAGCGGGAGTACTATTGAGCAGTTCTTC CATSRNSGSTIEQFF
- TRBJ1-2 - TRBV7-2 TGTGCCAGCAGCCCCCCGGGACACAACTATGGCTACACCTTC CASSPPGHNYGYTF
TRBD1 TRBJ1-1 - TRBV7-8 TGTGCCAGCAGCAAAACAGGGGGCGGAACTGAAGCTTTCTTT CASSKTGGGTEAFF
- TRBJ1-2 - TRBV18 TGTGCCAGCTCACCACCGAGCCGGTCCTATGGCTACACCTTC CASSPPSRSYGYTF
- TRBJ1-2 - TRBV7-9 TGTGCCAGCAGCTTGGAGTTGGCTGGCTACACCTTC CASSLELAGYTF
TRBD2 TRBJ2-1 - TRBV18 TGTGCCAGCTCACCCAGTCCCGGGACTAGCGGCTACAATGAGCAGTTCTTC CASSPSPGTSGYNEQFF